This T cell receptor (beta chain) was observed in a study of blood T cell repertoires in COVID-19. Between the trimmed V and J ends, which lost 6 bases and 3 bases, there was a span of 11 bases. This CDR3 is 13 amino acids long. Repertoires were generated with immunoSEQ multiplex PCR, while TCRdb's copy carries only in-frame clones and drops some. The sample contains some 64,000 clones, roughly three quarters of which appear only once. The V gene is TRBV12-3 or TRBV12-4, the J gene TRBJ1-1; unclear D gene. Sequenced material: peripheral blood. The receptor's source is a man in his 60s with COVID-19, enrolled during active disease. The DNA of the CDR3 is TGTGCCAGCAGCCGCGAGGAGTACACTGAAGCTTTCTTT. This gives the protein CASSREEYTEAFF.